This T cell receptor beta chain was found in a study of T-cell reconstitution after alpha-beta-depleted transplantation in children. Germline V gene sequence: CDR1 SGHRS, CDR2 YFSETQ. The CDR3 extends over 14 amino acids. The trim removed 4 bases at V and 4 bases at J, leaving 4 bases unmatched. This clonotype was detected a few times. Unique molecular identifiers were used in preparing the TCRbeta library. TCRdb itself ran the PCR reads through MiXCR, one entry per CDR3 protein. This table holds about half a million distinct CDR3 sequences, 9.5% to 15% found once. The sequenced sample was PBMCs from the stem cell graft donor, obtained from the stem cell graft. This TCR was recovered from a human donor who donated a stem cell graft to a child with combined immunodeficiency. The chain employs TRBV5-1 and TRBJ2-3, with 9 nucleotides matching TRBD1. The CDR3 coding sequence is TGCGCCAGCAGCGCAAGACAGGGGGCAGATACGCAGTATTTT. Its translation is CASSARQGADTQYF.